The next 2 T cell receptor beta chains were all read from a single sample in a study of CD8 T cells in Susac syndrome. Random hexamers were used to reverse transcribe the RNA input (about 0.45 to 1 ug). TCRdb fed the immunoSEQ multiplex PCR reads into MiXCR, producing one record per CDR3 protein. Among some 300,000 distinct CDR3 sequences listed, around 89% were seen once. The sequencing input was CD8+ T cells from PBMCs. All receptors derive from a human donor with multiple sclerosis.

The CDR3 spells CASSYWDYQRHEQFF. CDR3 nucleotide sequence: TGTGCCAGCAGTTACTGGGACTACCAGAGACATGAGCAGTTCTTC. The chain employs TRBV6-2 or TRBV6-3 and TRBJ2-1, with 7 bases identical to TRBD2. Losses at the gene ends were 1 base for V and 8 bases for J; bases not matched to a gene: 8. This CDR3 spans 15 amino acids. The V gene's germline CDR1 is MNHEY and CDR2 SVGEGT.

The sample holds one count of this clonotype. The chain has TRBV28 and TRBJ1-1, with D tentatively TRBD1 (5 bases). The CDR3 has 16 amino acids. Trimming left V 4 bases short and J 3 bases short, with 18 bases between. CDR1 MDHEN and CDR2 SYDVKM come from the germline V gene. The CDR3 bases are TGTGCCAGCAGTTATTCAAGGGGAATGGGCTACACTGAAGCTTTCTTT. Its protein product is CASSYSRGMGYTEAFF. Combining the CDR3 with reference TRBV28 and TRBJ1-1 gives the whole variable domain DVKVTQSSRYLVKRTGEKVFLECVQDMDHENMFWYRQDPGLGLRLIYFSYDVKMKEKGDIPEGYSVSREKKERFSLILESASTNQTSMYLCASSYSRGMGYTEAFFGQGTRLTVV.